These 12 T cell receptor beta chains were all obtained from the same sample, sequenced in a study of T cells after yellow fever vaccination. TCRdb re-called the 5' RACE reads with MiXCR, one entry per CDR3 protein. The sample holds 350,000 to 550,000 distinct CDR3 sequences, around 20% seen once. The source material was PBMCs, sampled before the yellow fever booster vaccination. These receptors all come from a man aged 18 to 35 who received the YFV17D yellow fever vaccine.

This clonotype was seen more than once but under ten times. CDR3 sequence reads: CASSNPGENTEAFF. CDR3 sequence (DNA): TGTGCCAGCAGTAACCCAGGGGAGAACACTGAAGCTTTCTTT. V and J are TRBV6-5 and TRBJ1-1; TRBD1 might be the D (6 bases). The germline CDR1 and CDR2 sequences are MNHEY and SVGAGI. Between the trimmed V and J ends, which lost 5 bases and 1 base, there was a span of 11 bases. There are 14 residues in the CDR3.

This clonotype has only a few counts. This chain links TRBV6-5 with TRBJ1-5, with no clear D. Germline V gene sequence: CDR1 MNHEY, CDR2 SVGAGI. V was shortened by 6 bases and J by 3 bases, with 12 bases between the two germline ends. The CDR3 loop spans 14 amino acids. CDR3 sequence (DNA): TGTGCCAGCAGCATGGGCCCCTCCAATCAGCCCCAGCATTTT. Its protein is CASSMGPSNQPQHF.

V gene TRBV7-2 combines with J gene TRBJ1-6; tentatively, D is TRBD1 (6 bases). V was clipped by 0 bases and J by 9 bases, with 12 bases between them. CDR3 size: 15 residues. The V gene's germline CDR1 is SGHTA and CDR2 FQGNSA. The CDR3 protein is CASSLAGGGGSPLHF. CDR3 DNA: TGTGCCAGCAGCTTAGCAGGTGGGGGCGGTTCACCCCTCCACTTT.

The genes are TRBV7-2 and TRBJ1-5, with 8 bases lining up with TRBD1. V shed 5 bases and J 5 bases; nucleotides not matched to a gene: 5. CDR3 length: 14 residues. The germline gives CDR1 SGHTA, CDR2 FQGNSA. This CDR3 is CASSIRQGYQPQHF. The CDR3 nucleotides are TGTGCCAGCAGCATAAGACAGGGGTATCAGCCCCAGCATTTT.

Turning to this clonotype: A junction end diverges from the germline sequence, so it may reflect a read error. The chain couples TRBV4-3 to TRBJ1-1, with 7 bases matching TRBD1. The CDR3 runs 12 residues. Germline CDR1 is LGHNA and CDR2 is YSLEER. The CDR3 sequence: CASSQWTGHPCF. CDR3 coding DNA: TGCGCCAGCAGCCAATGGACAGGCCACCCTTGTTTT.

In this sample, this clonotype turned up a few times. The chain employs TRBV9 and TRBJ2-3; TRBD2 matches at 7 bases. V shed 1 base, J shed 2 bases, and the junction held 4 bases outside the gene matches. The CDR3 extends over 15 amino acids. Per the germline V gene, CDR1 is SGDLS and CDR2 is YYNGEE. For the CDR3, the DNA is TGTGCCAGCAGCGTACGAGCGGGGCCCACAGATACGCAGTATTTT. Translated, it gives CASSVRAGPTDTQYF.

This chain links TRBV30 with TRBJ2-3; D is unresolved. This CDR3 spans 15 amino acids. V lost 1 base and J lost 0, with 11 bases in between. Germline CDR1 GTSNPN, CDR2 SVGIG (reference sequence). The CDR3 coding sequence is TGTGCCTGGAGTGGGGCCAGCGACAGCACAGATACGCAGTATTTT. This encodes CAWSGASDSTDTQYF. Full variable domain (missing parts from reference TRBV30 and TRBJ2-3): SQTIHQWPATLVQPVGSPLSLECTVEGTSNPNLYWYRQAAGRGLQLLFYSVGIGQISSEVPQNLSASRPQDRQFILSSKKLLLSDSGFYLCAWSGASDSTDTQYFGPGTRLTVL.

There are a few counts of this clonotype. The rearrangement joins TRBV9 to TRBJ2-1; perhaps D is TRBD1 or TRBD2 (9 bases each). Germline-derived CDR1 and CDR2 are SGDLS and YYNGEE. The V end was cut by 6 bases, the J end by 0 bases, with 22 bases between. CDR3 length: 18 amino acids. CDR3 sequence reads: CASNRGLAGPPSYNEQFF. In nucleotides, the CDR3 is TGTGCCAGCAACAGGGGGCTAGCGGGGCCTCCCTCCTACAATGAGCAGTTCTTC.

This clonotype was seen only a few times. This chain connects TRBV10-1 to TRBJ2-3; the D gene is possibly TRBD2 (7 bases). The CDR3 length is 15 residues. The V end lost 4 bases, the J end lost 1 base, and 12 bases lay between the germline ends. From germline, CDR1 is WNHNN and CDR2 SYGVQD (reference sequence). The CDR3: CASSGAGAGTDTQYF. As DNA, the CDR3 is TGCGCCAGCAGTGGGGCGGGGGCGGGCACAGATACGCAGTATTTT.

The chain couples TRBV5-4 to TRBJ2-3, with 10 bases identical to TRBD1. Germline V gene lookup returns CDR1 SGHNT and CDR2 YYREEE (reference sequence). The J segment lost 2 bases and the V segment lost 4 bases, leaving 10 bases of the junction unmatched. The CDR3 totals 17 residues. This CDR3 reads CASSRGGTGALTDTQYF. CDR3 nucleotide sequence: TGTGCCAGCAGCCGGGGCGGGACAGGGGCACTCACAGATACGCAGTATTTT. The full variable domain, its missing parts supplied by reference TRBV5-4 and TRBJ2-3, is ETGVTQSPTHLIKTRGQQVTLRCSSQSGHNTVSWYQQALGQGPQFIFQYYREEENGRGNFPPRFSGLQFPNYSSELNVNALELDDSALYLCASSRGGTGALTDTQYFGPGTRLTVL.

V gene TRBV5-1 combines with J gene TRBJ2-2; 10 nucleotides match TRBD2. The CDR3 length is 15 residues. Germline-derived CDR1 and CDR2 are SGHRS and YFSETQ. The junction had 7 bases not matched to a gene; V was cut back by 7 bases and J by 4 bases. CDR3 DNA sequence: TGCGCCAGCGGCCGACTAGCGGGTGCCACCGGGGAGCTGTTTTTT. The encoded protein is CASGRLAGATGELFF.

This chain uses TRBV5-1 with TRBJ1-1; no reliable D call. The CDR3 runs to 14 residues. Germline CDR1 SGHRS, CDR2 YFSETQ. The ends were cut back, 4 bases at V and 4 bases at J, with 14 bases in the middle. CDR3 loop: CASSGELASTEAFF. For the CDR3, the DNA is TGCGCCAGCAGCGGGGAGCTAGCGAGCACTGAAGCTTTCTTT.